This TCR beta chain was observed in a study of T cells in localized non-small cell lung cancer. Whole-study results and caveats: Uninvolved adjacent lung had the highest recorded T cell clonality, with tumor below it. Greater blood T cell density accompanied longer overall survival.

The assay was immunoSEQ multiplex PCR, and TCRdb's table has in-frame clones only and misses some. The table includes 35,000 or so clones, roughly 87% detected once. As concerns this clone: No antigen is known for it.

The sequences come from peripheral blood, collected before any cancer treatment. The TCR sequence derives from a woman aged 40-69 years with stage I lung adenocarcinoma.

The CDR3 here is CASSPGTSGAEGKHTGELFF. The DNA for the CDR3 is TGTGCCAGCAGCCCTGGGACTAGCGGGGCGGAGGGGAAACACACCGGGGAGCTGTTTTTT. This chain links TRBV5-4 with TRBJ2-2; 13 nucleotides agree with TRBD2. This CDR3 is built from 20 residues. Germline loops: CDR1 SGHNT, CDR2 YYREEE (reference sequence). V lost 4 bases and J lost 3; bases outside the gene matches: 15. The complete variable domain, with remaining parts taken from reference TRBV5-4 and TRBJ2-2, reads ETGVTQSPTHLIKTRGQQVTLRCSSQSGHNTVSWYQQALGQGPQFIFQYYREEENGRGNFPPRFSGLQFPNYSSELNVNALELDDSALYLCASSPGTSGAEGKHTGELFFGEGSRLTVL.